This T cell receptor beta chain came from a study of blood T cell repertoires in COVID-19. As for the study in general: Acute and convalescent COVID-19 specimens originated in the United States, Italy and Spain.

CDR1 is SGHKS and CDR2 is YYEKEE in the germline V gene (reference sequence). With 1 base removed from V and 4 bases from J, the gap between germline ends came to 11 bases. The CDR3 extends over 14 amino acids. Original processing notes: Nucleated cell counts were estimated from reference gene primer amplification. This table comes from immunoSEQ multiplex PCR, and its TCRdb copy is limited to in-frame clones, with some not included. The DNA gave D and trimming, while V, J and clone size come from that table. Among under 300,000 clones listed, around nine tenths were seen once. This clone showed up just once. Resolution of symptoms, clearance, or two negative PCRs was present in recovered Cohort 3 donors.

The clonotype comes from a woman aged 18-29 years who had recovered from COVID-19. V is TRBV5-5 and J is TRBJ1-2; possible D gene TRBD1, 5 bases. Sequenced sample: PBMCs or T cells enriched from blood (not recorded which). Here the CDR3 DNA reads TGTGCCAGCAGCTTGACACAGGCTGCCTATGGCTACACCTTC. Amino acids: CASSLTQAAYGYTF. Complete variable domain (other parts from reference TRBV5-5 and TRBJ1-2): DAGVTQSPTHLIKTRGQQVTLRCSPISGHKSVSWYQQVLGQGPQFIFQYYEKEERGRGNFPDRFSARQFPNYSSELNVNALLLGDSALYLCASSLTQAAYGYTFGSGTRLTVV.